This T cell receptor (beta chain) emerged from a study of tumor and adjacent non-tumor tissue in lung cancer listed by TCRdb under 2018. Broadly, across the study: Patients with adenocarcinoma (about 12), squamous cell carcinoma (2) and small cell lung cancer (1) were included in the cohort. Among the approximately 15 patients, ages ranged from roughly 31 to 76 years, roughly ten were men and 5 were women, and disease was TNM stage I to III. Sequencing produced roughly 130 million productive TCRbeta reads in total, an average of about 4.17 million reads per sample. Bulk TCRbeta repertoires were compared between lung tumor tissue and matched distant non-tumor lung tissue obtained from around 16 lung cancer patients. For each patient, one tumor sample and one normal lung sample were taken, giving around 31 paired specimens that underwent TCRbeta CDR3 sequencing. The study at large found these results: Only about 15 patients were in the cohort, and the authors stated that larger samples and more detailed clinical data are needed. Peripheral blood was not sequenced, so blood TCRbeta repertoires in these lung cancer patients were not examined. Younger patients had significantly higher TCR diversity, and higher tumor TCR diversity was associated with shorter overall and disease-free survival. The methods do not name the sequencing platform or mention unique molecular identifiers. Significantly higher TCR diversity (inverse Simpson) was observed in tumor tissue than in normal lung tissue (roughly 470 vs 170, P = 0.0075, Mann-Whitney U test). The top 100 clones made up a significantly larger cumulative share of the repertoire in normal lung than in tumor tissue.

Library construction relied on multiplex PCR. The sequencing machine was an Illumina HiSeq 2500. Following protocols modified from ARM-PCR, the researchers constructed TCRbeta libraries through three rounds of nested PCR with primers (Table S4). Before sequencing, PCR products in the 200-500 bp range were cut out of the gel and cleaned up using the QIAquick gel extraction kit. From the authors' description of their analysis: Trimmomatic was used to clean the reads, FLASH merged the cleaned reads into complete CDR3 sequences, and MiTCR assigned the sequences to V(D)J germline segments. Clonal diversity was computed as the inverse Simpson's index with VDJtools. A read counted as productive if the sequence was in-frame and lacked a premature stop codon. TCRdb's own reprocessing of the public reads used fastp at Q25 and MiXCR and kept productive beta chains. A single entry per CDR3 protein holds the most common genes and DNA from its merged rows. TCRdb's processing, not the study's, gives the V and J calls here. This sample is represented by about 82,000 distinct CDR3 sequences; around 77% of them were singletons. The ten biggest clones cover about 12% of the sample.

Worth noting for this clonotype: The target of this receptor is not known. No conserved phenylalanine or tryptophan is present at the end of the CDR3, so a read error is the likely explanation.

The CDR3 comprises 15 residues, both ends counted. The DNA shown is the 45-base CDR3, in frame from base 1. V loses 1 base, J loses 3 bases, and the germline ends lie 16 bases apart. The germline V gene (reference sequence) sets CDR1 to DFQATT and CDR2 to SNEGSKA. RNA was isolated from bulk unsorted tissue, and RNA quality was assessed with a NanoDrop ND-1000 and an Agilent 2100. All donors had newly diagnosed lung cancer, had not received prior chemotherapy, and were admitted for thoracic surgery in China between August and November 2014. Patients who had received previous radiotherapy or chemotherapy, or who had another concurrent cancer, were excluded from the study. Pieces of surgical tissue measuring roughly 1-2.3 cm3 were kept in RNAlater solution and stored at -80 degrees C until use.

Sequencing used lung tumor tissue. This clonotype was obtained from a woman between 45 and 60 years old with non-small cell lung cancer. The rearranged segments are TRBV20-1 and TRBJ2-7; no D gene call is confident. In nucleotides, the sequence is TGCAGTGCTAGAGGCTCAGAGGATGGGATCTACGAGCAGTACTCC. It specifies CSARGSEDGIYEQYS.